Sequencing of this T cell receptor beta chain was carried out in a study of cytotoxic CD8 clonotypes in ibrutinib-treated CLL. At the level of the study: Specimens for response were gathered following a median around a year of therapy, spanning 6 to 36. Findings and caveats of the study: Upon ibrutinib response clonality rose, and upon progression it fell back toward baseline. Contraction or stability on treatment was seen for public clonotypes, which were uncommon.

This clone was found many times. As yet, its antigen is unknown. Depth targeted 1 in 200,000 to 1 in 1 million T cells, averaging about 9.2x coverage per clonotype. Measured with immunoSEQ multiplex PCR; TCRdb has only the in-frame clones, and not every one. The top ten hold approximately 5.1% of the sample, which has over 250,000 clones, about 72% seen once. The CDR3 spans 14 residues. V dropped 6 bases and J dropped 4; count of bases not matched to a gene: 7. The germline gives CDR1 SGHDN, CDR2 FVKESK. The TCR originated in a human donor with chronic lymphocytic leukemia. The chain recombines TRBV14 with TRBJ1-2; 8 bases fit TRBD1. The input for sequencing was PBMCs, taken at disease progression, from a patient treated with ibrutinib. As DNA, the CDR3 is TGTGCCAGCAGTCAGGGGGCTGGCACCTATGGCTACACCTTC. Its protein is CASSQGAGTYGYTF.